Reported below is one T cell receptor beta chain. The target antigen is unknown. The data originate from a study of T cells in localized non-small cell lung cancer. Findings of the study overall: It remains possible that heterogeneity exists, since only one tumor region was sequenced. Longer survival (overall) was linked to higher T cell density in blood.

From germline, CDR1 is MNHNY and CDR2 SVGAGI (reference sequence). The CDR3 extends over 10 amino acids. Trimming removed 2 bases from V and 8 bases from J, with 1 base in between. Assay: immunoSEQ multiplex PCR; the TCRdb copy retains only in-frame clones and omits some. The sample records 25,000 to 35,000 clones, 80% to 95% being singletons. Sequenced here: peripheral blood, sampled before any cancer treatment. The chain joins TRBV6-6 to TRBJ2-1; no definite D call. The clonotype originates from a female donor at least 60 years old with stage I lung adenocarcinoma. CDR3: CASSYDEQFF. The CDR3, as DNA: TGTGCCAGCAGTTACGATGAGCAGTTCTTC.